The 20 T cell receptor beta chains below come from one sample, sequenced in a study of blood T cells in healthy people across ages. The use of a sample-barcoded 5' primer and a J-beta primer mix characterized a second PCR of about 6 to 11 cycles. Each CDR3 protein is one row after TCRdb ran MiXCR on the 5' RACE reads. The sample includes around 820,000 distinct CDR3 sequences, roughly 25% of them seen just once. The sample also formed part of further work on T cells of mothers and their children.

The sequencing input was blood. These receptors were obtained from a boy younger than 18 in good health.

This clonotype was observed a few times. The J gene is TRBJ2-2, the V gene TRBV29-1; a possible D gene is TRBD2 (5 bases). The germline V gene encodes CDR1 SQVTM and CDR2 ANQGSEA. V shed 7 bases and J shed 5 bases, with 11 bases lying between them. This CDR3 region has 12 residues. The CDR3 protein is CSASSGTGELFF. In DNA form, the CDR3 reads TGCAGCGCCTCAAGCGGAACCGGGGAGCTGTTTTTT.

The rearrangement joins TRBV10-3 to TRBJ2-1; D call uncertain. Looked up from germline, CDR1 is ENHRY and CDR2 is SYGVKD. V was clipped by 2 bases and J by 0 bases, with 5 bases between them. The CDR3 consists of 14 residues. CDR3 in amino acids: CAISETVSYNEQFF. The DNA for the CDR3 is TGTGCCATCAGTGAGACAGTCTCCTACAATGAGCAGTTCTTC.

This chain uses TRBV7-9 with TRBJ2-5; TRBD1 is a possible D gene (6 bases). The CDR3 has 13 residues. Trimming took off 5 bases at V and 5 bases at J, with 12 bases between the two ends. Looked up from germline, CDR1 is SEHNR and CDR2 is FQNEAQ (reference sequence). CDR3 amino acids: CASSQSQGETQYF. The CDR3 region has the DNA TGTGCCAGCAGCCAGAGTCAGGGGGAGACCCAGTACTTC.

This chain joins TRBV5-5 and TRBJ2-3; 9 bases map to TRBD1. Trimming at V came to 4 bases and at J to 3 bases, leaving 6 bases not matched to a gene. This CDR3 contains 15 residues. The germline V gene encodes CDR1 SGHKS and CDR2 YYEKEE (reference sequence). The CDR3 DNA reads as TGTGCCAGCAGCCTACAGGGGGCGCAGACAGATACGCAGTATTTT. Translated, it gives CASSLQGAQTDTQYF.

The CDR3 nucleotides read TGCAGCGTTTTGAACAGAACTAATGAAAAACTGTTTTTT. This codes for CSVLNRTNEKLFF. J is TRBJ1-4 and V is TRBV29-1; no clear D gene. The CDR3 spans 13 residues. In germline, CDR1 is SQVTM, CDR2 ANQGSEA. The V end was cut by 5 bases, the J end by 1 base, with 8 bases between.

In this sample, this clonotype turned up once. The chain recombines TRBV5-1 with TRBJ2-5, with 9 bases lining up with TRBD1. Trimming cost V 3 bases and J 4 bases; bases outside gene matches: 7. This CDR3 region has 15 residues. The germline V gene has CDR1 SGHRS and CDR2 YFSETQ. The CDR3 reads CASSSGQGVLETQYF. The CDR3 coding sequence is TGCGCCAGCAGCTCGGGACAGGGAGTTTTAGAGACCCAGTACTTC.

The rearrangement joins TRBV4-3 to TRBJ1-5, with D possibly matching TRBD1 (6 bases). Germline V CDR1 and CDR2: LGHNA, YSLEER. Trimming pared 3 bases from V and 7 bases from J, leaving 16 bases between. CDR3 length equals 15 residues. The CDR3 region is CASSQYNREGQPQHF. The CDR3 DNA is TGCGCCAGCAGCCAGTATAACAGGGAAGGACAGCCCCAGCATTTT.

The table lists this clonotype with a few counts. J is TRBJ2-1 and V is TRBV4-3; a possible D gene is TRBD2 (5 bases). Trimming removed 4 bases from V and 5 bases from J, with 9 bases in between. Germline-derived CDR1 and CDR2 are LGHNA and YSLEER. The CDR3 covers 13 residues. The CDR3 is CASSLWRHNEQFF. CDR3 nucleotide sequence: TGCGCCAGCAGCCTGTGGAGGCACAATGAGCAGTTCTTC.

The gene calls are TRBV9 and TRBJ1-4, with unresolved D. The germline V gene encodes CDR1 SGDLS and CDR2 YYNGEE. CDR3 length equals 18 residues. V was cut by 4 bases and J by 5 bases, with 24 bases left in between. The CDR3 here is CASSPRTLWEGSNEKLFF. For the CDR3, the DNA is TGTGCCAGCAGCCCCCGGACCCTATGGGAAGGGTCGAATGAAAAACTGTTTTTT.

The CDR3 region is CASSYPQGANTEAFF. The CDR3 DNA sequence: TGTGCCAGCAGTTATCCCCAGGGGGCGAACACTGAAGCTTTCTTT. V gene TRBV6-5 combines with J gene TRBJ1-1; 8 bases align to TRBD1. CDR3 size: 15 residues. Trimming cost V 3 bases and J 1 base; bases outside gene matches: 4. Germline V gene data show CDR1 as MNHEY and CDR2 as SVGAGI.

The CDR3 DNA sequence: TGTGCCAGCTTTAGGGACTCCTCTTTGAACTCCTACAATGAGCAGTTCTTC. Translating it yields CASFRDSSLNSYNEQFF. The chain employs TRBV6-2 or TRBV6-3 and TRBJ2-1, with D perhaps matching TRBD2 (6 bases). There are 17 residues in the CDR3. CDR1 and CDR2 from the germline V gene are MNHEY and SVGEGT. Trimming took off 8 bases at V and 0 bases at J, with 20 bases between the two ends.

Only a few counts were recorded for this clonotype. The chain combines TRBV7-7 with TRBJ2-3; 9 positions match TRBD1. Germline V gene data show CDR1 as SSHAT and CDR2 as FNYEAQ (reference sequence). Trimming at V came to 3 bases and at J to 5 bases, leaving 3 bases not matched to a gene. This CDR3 has 14 amino acids. The chain's CDR3 is CASSLTGGRDTQYF. The CDR3 DNA reads as TGTGCCAGCAGCTTGACAGGGGGTAGAGATACGCAGTATTTT.

This clonotype has a handful of counts. The V call is TRBV4-3, the J call TRBJ1-2; the D is unclear. The CDR3 has 15 amino acids. Germline-derived CDR1 and CDR2 are LGHNA and YSLEER. V shed 0 bases and J shed 0 bases, with 8 bases lying between them. This CDR3 reads CASSQDGDSNYGYTF. Written as DNA, the CDR3 is TGCGCCAGCAGCCAAGACGGGGATTCTAACTATGGCTACACCTTC.

This clonotype was detected a few times. J is TRBJ1-5 and V is TRBV12-3 or TRBV12-4; a weak D match, TRBD1 (5 bases). There are 15 residues in the CDR3. V lost 1 base, J lost 2 bases, and 9 bases lay in between. The CDR3, as DNA: TGTGCCAGCAGTTTAGGGACAAATGGCAATCAGCCCCAGCATTTT. This sequence encodes CASSLGTNGNQPQHF.

The chain carries TRBV28 and TRBJ2-7; D is uncertain. V lost 5 bases and J 2 bases, leaving 10 bases between the germline ends. Looked up from germline, CDR1 is MDHEN and CDR2 is SYDVKM. The CDR3 is 13 residues long. The CDR3 DNA reads as TGTGCCAGCAGTCTCTTGCTTACCTACGAGCAGTACTTC. It codes for CASSLLLTYEQYF.

The CDR3 sequence: CASSPIDTDSPLHF. The CDR3 coding sequence is TGTGCCAGCTCACCAATCGATACGGATTCACCCCTCCACTTT. The V and J genes are TRBV18 and TRBJ1-6; D is unclear. The CDR3 totals 14 residues. Trimming removed 2 bases at V and 8 bases at J, with 10 bases between. From germline, CDR1 is KGHSH and CDR2 LQKENI.

This chain joins TRBV10-3 and TRBJ2-3; D may be TRBD1 or TRBD2 (5 bases each). Germline assignment: CDR1 ENHRY and CDR2 SYGVKD. The germline V and J ends were trimmed by 8 bases and 0 bases, with 6 bases remaining between them. The CDR3 has 12 amino acids. The CDR3 loop reads CAIGGSTDTQYF. The CDR3 nucleotides are TGTGCCATCGGGGGAAGCACAGATACGCAGTATTTT.

This clonotype was observed a handful of times. This chain links TRBV6-2 or TRBV6-3 with TRBJ2-7; the match to TRBD2 covers 11 bases. This CDR3 has 15 amino acids. Losses at the gene ends were 0 bases for V and 5 bases for J; bases not matched to a gene: 3. The germline CDR1 and CDR2 sequences are MNHEY and SVGEGT. CDR3 amino acids: CASSYSTSGSNEQYF. DNA of the CDR3: TGTGCCAGCAGTTACTCTACTAGCGGGAGTAACGAGCAGTACTTC.

The J gene is TRBJ2-5, the V gene TRBV18; TRBD1 aligns across 7 bases. The last part of the DNA fits TRBJ2-7 better; the J call may be wrong. The CDR3 length is 15 residues. In germline, CDR1 is KGHSH, CDR2 LQKENI. The DNA of the CDR3 is TGTGCCAGCTCACCACCGGGACAGTTCCCTTACGAGCAGTACTTC. Residues: CASSPPGQFPYEQYF.

This clonotype appeared a few times. The genes are TRBV28 and TRBJ2-5; D gene ambiguous. V lost 4 bases, J lost 0 bases, and 6 bases lay in between. This CDR3 spans 13 amino acids. Germline CDR1 and CDR2: MDHEN and SYDVKM. CDR3 in DNA: TGTGCCAGCAGTTCGGCCAACCAAGAGACCCAGTACTTC. It is translated as CASSSANQETQYF.